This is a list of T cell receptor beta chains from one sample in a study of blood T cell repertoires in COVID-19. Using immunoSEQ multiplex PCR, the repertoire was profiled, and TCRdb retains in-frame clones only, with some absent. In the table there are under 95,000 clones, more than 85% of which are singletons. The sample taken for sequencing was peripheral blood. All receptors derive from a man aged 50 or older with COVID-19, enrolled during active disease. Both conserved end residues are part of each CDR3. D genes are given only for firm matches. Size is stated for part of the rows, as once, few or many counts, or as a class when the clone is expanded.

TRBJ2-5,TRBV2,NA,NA,CASSDSGLALETQYF,TGTGCCAGCAGTGATTCCGGACTGGCGTTAGAGACCCAGTACTTC
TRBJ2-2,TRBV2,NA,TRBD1,CASSQTGPTGELFF,TGTGCCAGCAGCCAGACAGGGCCCACCGGGGAGCTGTTTTTT
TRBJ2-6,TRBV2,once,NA,CASNPGFSGANVLTF,TGTGCCAGCAATCCAGGGTTCTCTGGGGCCAACGTCCTGACTTTC
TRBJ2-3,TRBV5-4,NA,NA,CASSLSSGDTQYF,TGTGCCAGCAGCCTGTCCTCCGGAGATACGCAGTATTTT
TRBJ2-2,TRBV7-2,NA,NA,CASSFGGNTGELFF,TGTGCCAGCAGCTTCGGGGGAAACACCGGGGAGCTGTTTTTT
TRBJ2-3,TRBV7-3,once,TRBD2,CASSLRGASGSRTDTQYF,TGTGCCAGCAGCTTAAGAGGGGCTAGCGGGAGCCGCACAGATACGCAGTATTTT
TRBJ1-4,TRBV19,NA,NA,CASKGLLGDEKLFF,TGTGCCAGTAAAGGACTGCTAGGCGATGAAAAACTGTTTTTT
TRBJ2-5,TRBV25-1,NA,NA,CASSEAGRGGWETQYF,TGTGCCAGCAGTGAAGCAGGCAGGGGTGGGTGGGAGACCCAGTACTTC
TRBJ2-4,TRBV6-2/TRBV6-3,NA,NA,CASSSQGTLAKNIQYF,TGTGCCAGCAGTTCACAGGGCACCCTAGCCAAAAACATTCAGTACTTC
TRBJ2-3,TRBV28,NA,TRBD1,CASSEDRADTDTQYF,TGTGCCAGCAGTGAAGACAGGGCTGACACAGATACGCAGTATTTT
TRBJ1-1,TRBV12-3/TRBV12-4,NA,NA,CASSSGGNTEAFF,TGTGCCAGCAGTTCCGGGGGTAACACTGAAGCTTTCTTT
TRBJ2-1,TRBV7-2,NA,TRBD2,CASSLAGTSGRFVYNEQFF,TGTGCCAGCAGCTTAGCGGGGACTAGCGGGAGATTCGTCTACAATGAGCAGTTCTTC
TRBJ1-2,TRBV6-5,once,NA,CASSPVSGGDYGYTF,TGTGCCAGCAGCCCCGTCTCTGGCGGAGACTATGGCTACACCTTC
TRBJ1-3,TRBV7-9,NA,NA,CASSLQGSGGNTIYF,TGTGCCAGCAGCTTACAGGGATCTGGCGGAAACACCATATATTTT
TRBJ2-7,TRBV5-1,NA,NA,CASSLAREYEQYF,TGCGCCAGCAGCTTGGCCAGGGAATACGAGCAGTACTTC
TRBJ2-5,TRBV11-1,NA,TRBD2,CASGLGLADQETQYF,TGTGCCAGCGGCCTCGGACTAGCGGACCAAGAGACCCAGTACTTC
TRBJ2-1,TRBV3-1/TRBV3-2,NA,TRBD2,CASSQGTSGSSEQFF,TGTGCCAGCAGCCAAGGAACTAGCGGGAGCTCGGAGCAGTTCTTC
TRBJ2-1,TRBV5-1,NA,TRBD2,CASSSGTSADEQFF,TGCGCCAGCAGCTCCGGGACTAGCGCAGATGAGCAGTTCTTC
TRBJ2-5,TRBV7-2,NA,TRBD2,CASSSTSGSETQYF,TGTGCCAGCAGCTCGACTAGCGGGAGTGAGACCCAGTACTTC
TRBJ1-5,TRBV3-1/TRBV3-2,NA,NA,CASSQDSDQPQHF,TGTGCCAGCAGCCAAGACAGTGATCAGCCCCAGCATTTT
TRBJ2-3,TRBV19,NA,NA,CASSIYTSTDTQYF,TGTGCCAGTAGTATCTATACTAGCACAGATACGCAGTATTTT
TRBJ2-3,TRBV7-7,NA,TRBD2,CASSLGTSLSTDTQYF,TGTGCTAGCAGCCTCGGGACTAGCCTCAGCACAGATACGCAGTATTTT
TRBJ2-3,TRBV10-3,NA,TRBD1,CAIGTGGTDTQYF,TGTGCCATCGGAACAGGGGGCACAGATACGCAGTATTTT
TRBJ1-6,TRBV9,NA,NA,CASSVDGAKNSPLHF,TGTGCCAGCAGCGTAGATGGGGCAAAAAATTCACCCCTCCACTTT
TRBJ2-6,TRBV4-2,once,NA,CASSQGAPGANVLTF,TGTGCCAGCAGCCAAGGAGCACCTGGGGCCAACGTCCTGACTTTC
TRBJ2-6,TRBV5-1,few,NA,CASSPTTGYGANVLTF,TGCGCCAGCAGCCCAACGACGGGGTACGGGGCCAACGTCCTGACTTTC
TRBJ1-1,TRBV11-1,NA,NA,CASSHTGNTEAFF,TGTGCCAGCAGTCATACAGGGAACACTGAAGCTTTCTTT
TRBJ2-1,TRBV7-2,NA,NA,CASSLRGGNNEQFF,TGTGCCAGCAGCCTGCGGGGCGGAAACAATGAGCAGTTCTTC
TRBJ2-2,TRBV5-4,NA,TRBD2,CASSTSSGSGRSGELFF,TGTGCCAGCAGCACTTCGTCGGGAAGCGGGAGGTCCGGGGAGCTGTTTTTT
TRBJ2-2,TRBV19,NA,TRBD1,CASSMPQGSGNTGELFF,TGTGCCAGTAGTATGCCACAGGGGTCAGGGAACACCGGGGAGCTGTTTTTT
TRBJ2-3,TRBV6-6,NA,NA,CASGSMQGGTDTQYF,TGTGCCAGCGGGTCAATGCAGGGCGGCACAGATACGCAGTATTTT
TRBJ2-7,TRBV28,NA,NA,CASSLLYEQYF,TGTGCCAGCAGTCTCCTCTACGAGCAGTACTTC
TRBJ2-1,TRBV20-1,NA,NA,CSASGHYRSSYNEQFF,TGCAGTGCTAGTGGTCACTACCGAAGCTCCTACAATGAGCAGTTCTTC
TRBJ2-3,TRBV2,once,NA,CASSETAAYPTDTQYF,TGTGCCAGCAGTGAAACGGCGGCCTACCCCACAGATACGCAGTATTTT
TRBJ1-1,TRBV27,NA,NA,CASSTPKLGGYTEAFF,TGTGCCAGCAGTACCCCTAAGTTAGGGGGATACACTGAAGCTTTCTTT
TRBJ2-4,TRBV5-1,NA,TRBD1,CASSWGTGDRENIQYF,TGCGCCAGCAGCTGGGGGACAGGGGATAGGGAAAACATTCAGTACTTC
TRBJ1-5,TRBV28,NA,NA,CASRDTLNQPQHF,TGTGCCAGCCGGGACACACTAAATCAGCCCCAGCATTTT
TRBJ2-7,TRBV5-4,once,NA,CASSPHAVSEQYF,TGTGCCAGCAGCCCCCACGCCGTTAGCGAGCAGTACTTC
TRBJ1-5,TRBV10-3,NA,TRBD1,CAISEKTGGEAQHF,TGTGCCATCAGTGAGAAGACAGGGGGCGAGGCCCAGCATTTT
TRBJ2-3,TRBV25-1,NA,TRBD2,CASSELGTSADTDTQYF,TGTGCCAGCAGTGAATTGGGGACTAGCGCAGACACAGATACGCAGTATTTT
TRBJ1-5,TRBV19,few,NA,CASSPGFGFPKQPQHF,TGTGCCAGTAGTCCCGGGTTCGGTTTTCCCAAGCAGCCCCAGCATTTT
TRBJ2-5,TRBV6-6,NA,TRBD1,CASSKDRDQETQYF,TGTGCCAGCAGCAAAGACAGGGACCAAGAGACCCAGTACTTC
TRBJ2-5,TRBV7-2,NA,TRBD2,CASSFGTSGTSQYF,TGTGCCAGCAGCTTTGGGACTAGCGGAACGTCCCAGTACTTC
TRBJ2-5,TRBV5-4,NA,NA,CASSNRQLAPQETQYF,TGTGCCAGCAGCAACCGACAGCTCGCCCCCCAAGAGACCCAGTACTTC
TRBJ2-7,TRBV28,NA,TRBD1,CASSSPQGAYEQYF,TGTGCCAGCAGTTCCCCACAGGGGGCCTACGAGCAGTACTTC
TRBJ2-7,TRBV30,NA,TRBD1,CAWSGLQGVGSPSYEQYF,TGTGCCTGGAGTGGCCTCCAGGGGGTTGGATCGCCTTCCTACGAGCAGTACTTC
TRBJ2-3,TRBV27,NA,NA,CASSSPNLGTDTQYF,TGTGCCAGCAGTTCGCCTAATCTAGGCACAGATACGCAGTATTTT
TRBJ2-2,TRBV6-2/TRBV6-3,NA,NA,CASSRLPNTGELFF,TGTGCCAGCAGTCGACTACCGAACACCGGGGAGCTGTTTTTT
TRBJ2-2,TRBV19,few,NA,CASIRQGLPGELFF,TGTGCCAGTATACGCCAGGGCCTGCCCGGGGAGCTGTTTTTT
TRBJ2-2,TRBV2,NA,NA,CAGGGNTGELFF,TGTGCTGGGGGCGGGAACACCGGGGAGCTGTTTTTT
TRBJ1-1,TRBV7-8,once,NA,CASSLAPGGTEAFF,TGTGCCAGCAGCTTAGCGCCAGGTGGGACTGAAGCTTTCTTT
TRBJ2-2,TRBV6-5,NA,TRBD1,CATRLGTGPTGELFF,TGTGCCACCAGACTAGGGACAGGGCCCACCGGGGAGCTGTTTTTT
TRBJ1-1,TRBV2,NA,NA,CASRDLGGRAEAFF,TGTGCCAGCAGGGACTTGGGGGGGCGAGCTGAAGCTTTCTTT
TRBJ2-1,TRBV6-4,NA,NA,CASSDGAGIGEQFF,TGTGCCAGCAGTGATGGTGCGGGGATCGGGGAGCAGTTCTTC
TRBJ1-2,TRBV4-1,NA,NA,CASSPTLGAGYTF,TGCGCCAGCAGCCCGACATTGGGGGCGGGCTACACCTTC
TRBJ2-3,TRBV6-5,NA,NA,CASSLTGSGTDTQYF,TGTGCCAGCAGTTTAACGGGGAGTGGGACAGATACGCAGTATTTT
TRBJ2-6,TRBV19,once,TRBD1,CASSPRTGHGGANVLTF,TGTGCCAGTAGTCCTCGGACAGGCCATGGAGGGGCCAACGTCCTGACTTTC
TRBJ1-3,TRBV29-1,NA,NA,CSGSGGAGNTIYF,TGCAGCGGGTCCGGGGGGGCTGGAAACACCATATATTTT